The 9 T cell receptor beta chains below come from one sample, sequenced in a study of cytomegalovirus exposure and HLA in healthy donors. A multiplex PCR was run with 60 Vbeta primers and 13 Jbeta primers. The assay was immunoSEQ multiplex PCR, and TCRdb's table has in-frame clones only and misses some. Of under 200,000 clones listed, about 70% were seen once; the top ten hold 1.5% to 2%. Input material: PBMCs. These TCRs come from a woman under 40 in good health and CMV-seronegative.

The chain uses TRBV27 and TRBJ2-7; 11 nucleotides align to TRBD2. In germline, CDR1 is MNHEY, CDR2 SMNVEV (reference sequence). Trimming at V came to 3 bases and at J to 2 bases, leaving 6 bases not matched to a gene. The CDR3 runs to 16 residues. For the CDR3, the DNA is TGTGCCAGCAGTTTCCTCACTAGCGGGAGCGCCTACGAGCAGTACTTC. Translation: CASSFLTSGSAYEQYF.

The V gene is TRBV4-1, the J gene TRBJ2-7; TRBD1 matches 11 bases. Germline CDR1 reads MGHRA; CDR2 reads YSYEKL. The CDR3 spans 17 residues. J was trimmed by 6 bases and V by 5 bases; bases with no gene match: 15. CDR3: CASSSRPRDRGWGEQYF. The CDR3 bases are TGCGCCAGCAGCTCCCGTCCCCGGGACAGGGGGTGGGGCGAGCAGTACTTC.

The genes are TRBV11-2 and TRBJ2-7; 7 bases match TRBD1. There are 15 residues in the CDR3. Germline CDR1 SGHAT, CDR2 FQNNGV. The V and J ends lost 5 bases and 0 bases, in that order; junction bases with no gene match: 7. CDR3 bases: TGTGCCAGCAGCCCCATTCGACAGGGCTCCTACGAGCAGTACTTC. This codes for CASSPIRQGSYEQYF.

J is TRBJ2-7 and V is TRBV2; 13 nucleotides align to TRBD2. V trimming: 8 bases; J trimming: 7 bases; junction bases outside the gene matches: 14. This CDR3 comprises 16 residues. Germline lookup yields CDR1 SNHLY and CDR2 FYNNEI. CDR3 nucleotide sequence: TGTGCCAGCGCCGAACTAGCGGGAGGGCCCTCGTGGGAGCAGTACTTC. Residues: CASAELAGGPSWEQYF.

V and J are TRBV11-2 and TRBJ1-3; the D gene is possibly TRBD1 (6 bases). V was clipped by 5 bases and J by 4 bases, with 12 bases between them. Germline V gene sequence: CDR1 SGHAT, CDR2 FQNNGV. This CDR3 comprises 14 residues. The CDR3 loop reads CASSGGRGGNTIYF. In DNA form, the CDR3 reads TGTGCCAGCAGCGGGGGGCGGGGGGGAAACACCATATATTTT.

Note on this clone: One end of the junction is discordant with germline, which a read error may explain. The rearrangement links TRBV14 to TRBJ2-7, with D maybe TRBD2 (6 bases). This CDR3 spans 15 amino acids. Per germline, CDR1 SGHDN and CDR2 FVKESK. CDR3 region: CASSRNWGLTYGQYF. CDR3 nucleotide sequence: TGTGCCAGCAGCCGTAATTGGGGACTCACCTACGGGCAGTACTTC.

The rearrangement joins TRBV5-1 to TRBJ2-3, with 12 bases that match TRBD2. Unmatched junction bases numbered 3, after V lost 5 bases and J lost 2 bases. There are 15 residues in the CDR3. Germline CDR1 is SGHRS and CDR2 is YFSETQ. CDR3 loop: CASRRTSGDTDTQYF. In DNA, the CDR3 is TGCGCCAGCAGACGGACTAGCGGGGACACAGATACGCAGTATTTT. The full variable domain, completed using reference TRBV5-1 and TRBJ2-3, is KAGVTQTPRYLIKTRGQQVTLSCSPISGHRSVSWYQQTPGQGLQFLFEYFSETQRNKGNFPGRFSGRQFSNSRSEMNVSTLELGDSALYLCASRRTSGDTDTQYFGPGTRLTVL.

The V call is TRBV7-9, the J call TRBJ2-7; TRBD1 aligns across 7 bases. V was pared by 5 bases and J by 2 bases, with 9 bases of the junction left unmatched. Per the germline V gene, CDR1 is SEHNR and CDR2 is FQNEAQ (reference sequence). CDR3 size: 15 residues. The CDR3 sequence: CASSIWTGRTYEQYF. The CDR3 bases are TGTGCCAGCAGCATCTGGACAGGCCGAACCTACGAGCAGTACTTC.

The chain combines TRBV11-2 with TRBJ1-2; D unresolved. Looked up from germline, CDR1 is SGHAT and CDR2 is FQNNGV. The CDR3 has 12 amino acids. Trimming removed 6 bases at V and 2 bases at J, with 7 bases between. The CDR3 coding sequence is TGTGCCAGCAGTCAACTAAACTATGGCTACACCTTC. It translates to CASSQLNYGYTF.